Sequencing of this TCR beta chain was carried out in a study of human T cells and chemical hapten exposure. In the library, unique molecular identifiers were attached to individual cDNA molecules. From the RACE reads, TCRdb called clonotypes with MiXCR, one entry per CDR3 protein. The repertoire includes 50,000 to 65,000 distinct CDR3 sequences, around 11% of them detected once, and under 5% sits in the top ten. Specified time point: pre-sensitization, week 0. Documented treatment: therapeutic diphenylcyclopropenone sensitization with weekly scalp DPC. The V and J ends lost 5 bases and 9 bases respectively, with 11 bases between them. The germline CDR1 and CDR2 sequences are MNHEY and SVGAGI. CDR3 length: 12 residues. This clonotype appeared many times.

The genes are TRBV6-5 and TRBJ2-1; the D gene is possibly TRBD2 (6 bases). The input for sequencing was whole blood, taken in connection with sensitization to the hapten diphenylcyclopropenone (DPC). This receptor was identified in a woman aged 40 to 55 with alopecia areata. Some clones in this sample may be carry-over from other donors' samples. The CDR3 DNA follows: TGTGCCAGCAGTGCTACTAGCTTTGAGCAGTTCTTC. Protein: CASSATSFEQFF.